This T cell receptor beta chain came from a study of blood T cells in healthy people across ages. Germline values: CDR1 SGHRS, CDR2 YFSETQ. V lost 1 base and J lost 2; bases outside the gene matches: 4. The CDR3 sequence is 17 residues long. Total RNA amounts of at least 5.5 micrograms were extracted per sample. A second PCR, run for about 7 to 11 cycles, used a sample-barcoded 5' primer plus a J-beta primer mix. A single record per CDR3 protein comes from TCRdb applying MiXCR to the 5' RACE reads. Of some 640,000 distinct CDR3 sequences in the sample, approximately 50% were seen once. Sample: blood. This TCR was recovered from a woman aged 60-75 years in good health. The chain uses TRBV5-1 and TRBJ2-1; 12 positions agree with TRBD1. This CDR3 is CASSLMGQGAAYNEQFF. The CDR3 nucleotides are TGCGCCAGCAGCTTGATGGGACAGGGGGCTGCCTACAATGAGCAGTTCTTC.